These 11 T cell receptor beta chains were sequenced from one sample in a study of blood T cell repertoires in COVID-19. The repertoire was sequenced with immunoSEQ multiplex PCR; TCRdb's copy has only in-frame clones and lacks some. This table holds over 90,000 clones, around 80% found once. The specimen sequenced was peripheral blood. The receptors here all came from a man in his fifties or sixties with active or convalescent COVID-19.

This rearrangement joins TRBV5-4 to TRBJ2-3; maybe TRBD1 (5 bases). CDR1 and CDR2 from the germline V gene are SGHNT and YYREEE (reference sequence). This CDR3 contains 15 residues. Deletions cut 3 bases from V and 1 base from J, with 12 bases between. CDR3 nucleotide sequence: TGTGCCAGCAGCTCAGGGTTTAAGGGCACAGATACGCAGTATTTT. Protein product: CASSSGFKGTDTQYF.

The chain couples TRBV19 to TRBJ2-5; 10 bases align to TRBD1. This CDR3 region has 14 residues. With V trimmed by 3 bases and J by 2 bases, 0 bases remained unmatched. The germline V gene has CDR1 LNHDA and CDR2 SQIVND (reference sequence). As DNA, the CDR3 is TGTGCCAGTAGTATGGGACAGGGGCAAGAGACCCAGTACTTC. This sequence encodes CASSMGQGQETQYF.

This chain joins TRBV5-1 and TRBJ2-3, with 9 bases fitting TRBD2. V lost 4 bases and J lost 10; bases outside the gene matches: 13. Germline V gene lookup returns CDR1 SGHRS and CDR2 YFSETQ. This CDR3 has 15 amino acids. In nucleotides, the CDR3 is TGCGCCAGCAGCATAGCGGGGGAGGGGGCCGGTTCGCAGTATTTT. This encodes CASSIAGEGAGSQYF.

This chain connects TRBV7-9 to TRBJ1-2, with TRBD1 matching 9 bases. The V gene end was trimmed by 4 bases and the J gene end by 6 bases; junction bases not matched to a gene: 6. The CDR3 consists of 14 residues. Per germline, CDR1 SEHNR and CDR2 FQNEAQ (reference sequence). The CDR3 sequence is CASSSRQGDHGYTF. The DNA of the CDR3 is TGTGCCAGCAGCTCGCGACAGGGGGACCATGGCTACACCTTC.

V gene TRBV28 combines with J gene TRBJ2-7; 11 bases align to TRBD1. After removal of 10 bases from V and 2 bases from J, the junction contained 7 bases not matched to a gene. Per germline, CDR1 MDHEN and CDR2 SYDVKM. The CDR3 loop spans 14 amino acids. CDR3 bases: TGTGCCACATACCCGGGACAGGGGGCCTACGAGCAGTACTTC. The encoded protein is CATYPGQGAYEQYF. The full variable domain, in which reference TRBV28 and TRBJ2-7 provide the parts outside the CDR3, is DVKVTQSSRYLVKRTGEKVFLECVQDMDHENMFWYRQDPGLGLRLIYFSYDVKMKEKGDIPEGYSVSREKKERFSLILESASTNQTSMYLCATYPGQGAYEQYFGPGTRLTVT.

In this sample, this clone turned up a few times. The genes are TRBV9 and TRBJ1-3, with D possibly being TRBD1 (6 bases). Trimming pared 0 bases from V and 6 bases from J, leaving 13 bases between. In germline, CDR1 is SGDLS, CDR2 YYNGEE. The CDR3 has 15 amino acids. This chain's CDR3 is CASSVGGGPVNTIYF. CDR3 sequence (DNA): TGTGCCAGCAGCGTAGGAGGGGGTCCCGTAAACACCATATATTTT.

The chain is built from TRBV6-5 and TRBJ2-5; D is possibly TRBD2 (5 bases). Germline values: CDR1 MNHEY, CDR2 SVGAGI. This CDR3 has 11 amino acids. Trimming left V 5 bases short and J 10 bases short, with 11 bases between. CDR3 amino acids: CASSPGEGQYF. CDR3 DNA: TGTGCCAGCAGTCCAGGAGAGGGCCAGTACTTC.

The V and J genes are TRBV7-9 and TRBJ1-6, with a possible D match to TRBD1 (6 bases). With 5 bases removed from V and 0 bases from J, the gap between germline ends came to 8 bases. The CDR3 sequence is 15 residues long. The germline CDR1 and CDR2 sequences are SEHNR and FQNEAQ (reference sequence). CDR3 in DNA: TGTGCCAGCAGCGCACAGGGCTCCTATAATTCACCCCTCCACTTT. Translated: CASSAQGSYNSPLHF.

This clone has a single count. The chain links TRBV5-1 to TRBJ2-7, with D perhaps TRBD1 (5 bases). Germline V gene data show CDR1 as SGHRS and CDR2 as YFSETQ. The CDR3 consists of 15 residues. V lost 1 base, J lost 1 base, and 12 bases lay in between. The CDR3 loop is CASSLSATGSYEQYF. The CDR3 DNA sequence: TGCGCCAGCAGCTTGAGCGCCACAGGTTCCTACGAGCAGTACTTC.

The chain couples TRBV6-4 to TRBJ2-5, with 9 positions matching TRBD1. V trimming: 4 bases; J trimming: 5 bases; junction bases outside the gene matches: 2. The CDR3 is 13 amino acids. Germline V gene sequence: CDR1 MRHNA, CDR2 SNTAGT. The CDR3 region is CASSADRGETQYF. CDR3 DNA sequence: TGTGCCAGCAGTGCGGACAGGGGCGAGACCCAGTACTTC.

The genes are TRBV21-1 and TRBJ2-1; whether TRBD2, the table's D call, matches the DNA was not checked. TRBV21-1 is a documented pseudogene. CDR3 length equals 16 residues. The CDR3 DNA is TGTGCCAGCAGCAAGGCCCGGGACTCGGTTGTAAATGAGCAGTTCTTC. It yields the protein CASSKARDSVVNEQFF.